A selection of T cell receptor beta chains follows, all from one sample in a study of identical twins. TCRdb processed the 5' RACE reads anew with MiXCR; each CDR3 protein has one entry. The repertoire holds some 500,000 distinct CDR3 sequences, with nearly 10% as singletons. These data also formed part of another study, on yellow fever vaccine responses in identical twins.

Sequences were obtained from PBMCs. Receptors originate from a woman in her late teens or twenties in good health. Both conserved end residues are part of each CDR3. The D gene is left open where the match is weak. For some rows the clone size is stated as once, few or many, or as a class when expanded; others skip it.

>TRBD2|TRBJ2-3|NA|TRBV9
TGTGCCAGCAGCGCAAGGTTAGCGGGGATTGGAGATACGCAGTATTTT
CASSARLAGIGDTQYF
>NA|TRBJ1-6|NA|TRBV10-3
TGTGCCATCAGTGCCGGGACCGGCAATAATTCACCCCTCCACTTT
CAISAGTGNNSPLHF
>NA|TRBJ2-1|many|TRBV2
TGTGCCAGCAGGGGCATTTCCTACAATGAGCAGTTCTTC
CASRGISYNEQFF
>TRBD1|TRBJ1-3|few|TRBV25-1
TGTGCCAGCTCGTCAGGGGGAGGAAACACCATATATTTT
CASSSGGGNTIYF
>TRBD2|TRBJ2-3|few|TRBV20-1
TGCAGTGCTAGAGCTCCCCGGACTAGCGGAAGCACAGATACGCAGTATTTT
CSARAPRTSGSTDTQYF
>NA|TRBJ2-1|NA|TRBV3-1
TGTGCCAGCAGCCAAGAAACTGGCGGGGGCGATGAGCAGTTCTTC
CASSQETGGGDEQFF
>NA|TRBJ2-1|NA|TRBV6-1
TGTGCCAGCAGTGAAGGAGGAGGGTCCTACAATGAGCAGTTCTTC
CASSEGGGSYNEQFF
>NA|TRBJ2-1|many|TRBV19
TGTGCCAGTAGTATAATAGGGGGGGCAGGCGAGCAGTTCTTC
CASSIIGGAGEQFF
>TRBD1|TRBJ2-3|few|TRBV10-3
TGTGCCACTATAGACAGGGAGACAGATACGCAGTATTTT
CATIDRETDTQYF
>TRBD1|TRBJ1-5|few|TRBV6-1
TGTGCCAGCAGGACAGGGGGAAGGAATCAGCCCCAGCATTTT
CASRTGGRNQPQHF
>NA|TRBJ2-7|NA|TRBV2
TGTGCCAGCAGTGAAGCTATTTTCAGGGACGAGCAGTACTTC
CASSEAIFRDEQYF
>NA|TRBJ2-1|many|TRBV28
TGTGCCAGCAGTGGCAGTGGTCAGGGGCGGTATGAGCAGTTCTTC
CASSGSGQGRYEQFF
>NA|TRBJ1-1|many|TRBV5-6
TGTGCCAGCAGCTTCAAGTTTAACTCTAGGGGCACTGAAGCTTTCTTT
CASSFKFNSRGTEAFF
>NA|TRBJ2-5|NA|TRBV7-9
TGTGCCAGCAGCAACCTAGGACGACTCCAAGAGACCCAGTACTTC
CASSNLGRLQETQYF
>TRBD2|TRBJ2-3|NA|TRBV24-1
TGTGCCACCAGTCACTTGGGACTAGCGGGAGATACGCAGTATTTT
CATSHLGLAGDTQYF
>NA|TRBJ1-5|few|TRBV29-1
TGCAGCGTTGCCGCGGGTAGCAATCAGCCCCAGCATTTT
CSVAAGSNQPQHF
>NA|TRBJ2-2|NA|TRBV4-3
TGCGCCAGCAGCCAAGATACGGGGGCCTACACCGGGGAGCTGTTTTTT
CASSQDTGAYTGELFF
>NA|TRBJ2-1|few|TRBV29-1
TGCAGCGTTGTATCCCCAGGGGCTTCCTACAATGAGCAGTTCTTC
CSVVSPGASYNEQFF
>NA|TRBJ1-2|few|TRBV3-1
TGTGCCAGCAGCCAAGAGCAGGGAGGCTATGGCTACACCTTC
CASSQEQGGYGYTF
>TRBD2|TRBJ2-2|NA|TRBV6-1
TGTGCCAAGGGGAGGGACACCGGGGAGCTGTTTTTT
CAKGRDTGELFF
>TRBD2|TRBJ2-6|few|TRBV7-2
TGTGCCAGCAGTCCGGGGGGTGGGGCCAACGTCCTGACTTTC
CASSPGGGANVLTF
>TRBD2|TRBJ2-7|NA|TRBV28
TGTGCCAGCAGCTTCCCTAGCGGGGTATCCTACGAGCAGTACTTC
CASSFPSGVSYEQYF
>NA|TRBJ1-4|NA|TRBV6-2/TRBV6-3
TGTGCCAGCAGTTACCTTCCTCCGGGCGGTGAAAAACTGTTTTTT
CASSYLPPGGEKLFF
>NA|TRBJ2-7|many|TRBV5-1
TGCGCCAGCAGCTTGACCCTTTCAGGGAGCTCCTACGAGCAGTACTTC
CASSLTLSGSSYEQYF
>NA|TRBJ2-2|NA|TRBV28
TGTGCCAGCAGTCTGACCCCGGGCGGGGAGCTGTTTTTT
CASSLTPGGELFF
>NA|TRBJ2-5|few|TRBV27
TGTGCCAGCAGTTTAGGGCCGAAAGAGACCCAGTACTTC
CASSLGPKETQYF
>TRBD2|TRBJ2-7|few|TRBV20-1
TGCAGTGCTAGAGTTGGGCGGGAGTTCCCCTACGAGCAGTACTTC
CSARVGREFPYEQYF